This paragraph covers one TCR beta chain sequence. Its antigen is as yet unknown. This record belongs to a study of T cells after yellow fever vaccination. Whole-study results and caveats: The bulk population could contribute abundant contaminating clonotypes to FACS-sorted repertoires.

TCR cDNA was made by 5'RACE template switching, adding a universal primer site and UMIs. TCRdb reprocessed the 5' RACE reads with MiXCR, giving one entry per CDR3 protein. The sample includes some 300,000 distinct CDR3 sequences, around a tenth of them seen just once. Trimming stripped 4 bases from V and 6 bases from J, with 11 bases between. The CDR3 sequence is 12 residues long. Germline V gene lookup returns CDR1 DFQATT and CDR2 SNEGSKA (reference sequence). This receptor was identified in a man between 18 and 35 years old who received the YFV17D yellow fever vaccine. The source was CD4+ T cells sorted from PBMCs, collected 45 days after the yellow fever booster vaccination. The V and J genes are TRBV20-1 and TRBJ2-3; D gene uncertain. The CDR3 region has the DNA TGCAGTGCTAAGGCAGTCTCTGATACGCAGTATTTT. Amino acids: CSAKAVSDTQYF.